These T cell receptor beta chains were read from a single sample in a study of metastatic and nonmetastatic thyroid tumors. Via MiXCR, TCRdb re-called the PCR reads. The sample comprises some 90,000 clones, 7.5% to 9% of which are singletons, and roughly 10% rests with the top ten. Sequencing was done on a sample of blood. These receptors were collected from a female donor with papillary thyroid cancer or a benign thyroid nodule (not recorded which). Some clones in this sample may be carry-over from other donors' samples. Each CDR3 is given with its conserved first and last residue. A D gene is named only where the DNA matches it firmly. Size is omitted from some rows. Given values are once, few, many or a class for expanded clones.

d_gene,v_gene,j_gene,abundance,CDR3aa,CDR3nt
TRBD1,TRBV15,TRBJ1-1,many,CATSSGTANTEAFF,TGTGCCACCAGCAGTGGGACAGCTAACACTGAAGCTTTCTTT
NA,TRBV20-1,TRBJ1-3,many,CSASRSTPAAGNTIYF,TGCAGTGCTAGCAGGTCAACCCCCGCGGCTGGAAACACCATATATTTT
TRBD1,TRBV19,TRBJ2-3,NA,CASSIGQGPDTQYF,TGTGCCAGTAGTATAGGACAGGGGCCAGATACGCAGTATTTT
NA,TRBV6-1,TRBJ2-3,many,CASQLGNTDTQYF,TGTGCCAGCCAACTAGGAAACACAGATACGCAGTATTTT
NA,TRBV4-2,TRBJ2-7,many,CASSHPIDGLYEQYF,TGTGCCAGCAGCCATCCCATCGACGGACTCTACGAGCAGTACTTC
NA,TRBV27,TRBJ1-1,many,CASSPPGGEGNTEAFF,TGTGCCAGCAGTCCACCGGGCGGAGAAGGGAACACTGAAGCTTTCTTT
TRBD1,TRBV6-1,TRBJ1-3,NA,CASSRGQGSGNTIYF,TGTGCCAGCAGTCGCGGACAGGGGTCAGGAAACACCATATATTTT
NA,TRBV6-6,TRBJ2-1,many,CASSYRGRAYNEQFF,TGTGCCAGCAGTTACCGGGGGAGAGCCTACAATGAGCAGTTCTTC
TRBD1,TRBV5-1,TRBJ2-2,NA,CAGSPGTGPTGELFF,TGCGCCGGCAGCCCTGGGACAGGCCCCACCGGGGAGCTGTTTTTT
NA,TRBV12-3/TRBV12-4,TRBJ1-3,many,CASSGGSMGGNTIYF,TGTGCCAGCAGTGGGGGGTCAATGGGAGGAAACACCATATATTTT
NA,TRBV10-2,TRBJ2-5,NA,CASSDRGLLGETQYF,TGCGCCAGCAGTGACAGGGGTTTACTCGGGGAGACCCAGTACTTC
TRBD1,TRBV5-1,TRBJ1-5,many,CASSADRNQPQHF,TGCGCCAGCAGCGCGGACAGGAATCAGCCCCAGCATTTT
NA,TRBV6-1,TRBJ2-7,many,CASRTDRFFSYEQYF,TGTGCCAGCAGGACCGACAGGTTTTTCTCCTACGAGCAGTACTTC
TRBD2,TRBV7-2,TRBJ2-5,few,CASSLGGGSQETQYF,TGTGCCAGCAGCTTAGGGGGGGGTTCCCAAGAGACCCAGTACTTC
NA,TRBV20-1,TRBJ1-2,many,CSARRGLNYGYTF,TGCAGTGCTAGGAGGGGCCTTAACTATGGCTACACCTTC
NA,TRBV15,TRBJ1-1,many,CATSRDGPPNTEAFF,TGTGCCACCAGCAGAGATGGACCGCCGAACACTGAAGCTTTCTTT
NA,TRBV14,TRBJ1-3,many,CASSQTAYSGNTIYF,TGTGCCAGCAGCCAAACAGCTTACTCTGGAAACACCATATATTTT
NA,TRBV6-1,TRBJ2-5,many,CASNRRGIGETQYF,TGTGCCAGCAACCGCAGGGGAATAGGAGAGACCCAGTACTTC
TRBD2,TRBV11-2,TRBJ2-7,many,CASRTSSGGPWEQYF,TGTGCCAGCAGAACATCTAGCGGGGGGCCTTGGGAGCAGTACTTC
NA,TRBV12-3/TRBV12-4,TRBJ2-4,many,CASSFRQGGSGIQYF,TGTGCCAGCAGTTTTAGGCAGGGGGGTTCGGGCATTCAGTACTTC
NA,TRBV5-1,TRBJ1-1,many,CASSLGARGTEAFF,TGCGCCAGCAGCTTGGGGGCGCGGGGCACTGAAGCTTTCTTT
NA,TRBV5-1,TRBJ1-1,many,CASSFGRDTEAFF,TGCGCCAGCAGCTTCGGTAGGGACACTGAAGCTTTCTTT
NA,TRBV3-1,TRBJ1-4,NA,CASSPGVGTTNEKLFF,TGTGCCAGCAGCCCCGGAGTTGGCACAACTAATGAAAAACTGTTTTTT
NA,TRBV5-4,TRBJ1-4,few,CASSLVRATNEKLFF,TGTGCCAGCAGCTTGGTGCGGGCAACTAATGAAAAACTGTTTTTT
NA,TRBV28,TRBJ1-5,many,CASRVQGRQPQHF,TGTGCCAGCAGGGTGCAGGGAAGGCAGCCCCAGCATTTT
NA,TRBV11-2,TRBJ2-7,many,CASSLGAERLTYEQYF,TGTGCCAGCAGCTTAGGTGCGGAAAGATTGACCTACGAGCAGTACTTC
NA,TRBV7-3,TRBJ2-1,many,CASSLSLNNEQFF,TGTGCCAGCAGCTTAAGTCTAAACAATGAGCAGTTCTTC
NA,TRBV5-1,TRBJ2-1,many,CASSRIFMGSTYNEQFF,TGCGCCAGCAGCCGGATATTCATGGGCAGCACTTACAATGAGCAGTTCTTC
TRBD1,TRBV24-1,TRBJ1-2,medium-sized,CATSDPGTGGGYTF,TGTGCCACCAGTGATCCCGGGACAGGCGGTGGCTACACCTTC
TRBD1,TRBV6-5,TRBJ1-1,many,CASSYGTANTEAFF,TGTGCCAGCAGTTATGGGACAGCAAACACTGAAGCTTTCTTT
TRBD1,TRBV19,TRBJ2-7,many,CASSSGTASYEQYF,TGTGCCAGTAGTTCCGGGACAGCATCCTACGAGCAGTACTTC
TRBD2,TRBV3-1,TRBJ2-5,many,CASSPVGRAGVQETQYF,TGTGCCAGCAGCCCCGTTGGGCGAGCGGGGGTCCAAGAGACCCAGTACTTC
TRBD2,TRBV6-2/TRBV6-3,TRBJ2-1,many,CASSSTSGGPNHNEQFF,TGTGCCAGCAGTTCGACTAGCGGGGGGCCAAATCACAATGAGCAGTTCTTC
NA,TRBV2,TRBJ1-2,many,CASSPHNLNYGYTF,TGTGCCAGCAGCCCACACAACCTCAACTATGGCTACACCTTC
TRBD1,TRBV6-1,TRBJ1-2,few,CASSLDRGLGYGYTF,TGTGCCAGCAGCTTGGACAGGGGGCTTGGCTATGGCTACACCTTC
NA,TRBV12-3/TRBV12-4,TRBJ1-4,many,CASRPDRLSGNEKLFF,TGTGCCAGCAGGCCAGACAGGCTCTCTGGTAATGAAAAACTGTTTTTT
NA,TRBV7-7,TRBJ2-6,many,CASSLGQAGRAGANVLTF,TGTGCCAGCAGCTTAGGGCAGGCCGGGCGGGCTGGGGCCAACGTCCTGACTTTC
NA,TRBV6-4,TRBJ1-2,NA,CASSAGAGAPIYGYTF,TGTGCCAGCAGTGCGGGAGCAGGGGCCCCCATCTATGGCTACACCTTC
NA,TRBV6-1,TRBJ1-1,NA,CASSTGPGTEAFF,TGTGCCAGCAGCACAGGGCCCGGGACTGAAGCTTTCTTT
NA,TRBV13,TRBJ1-3,many,CASSLRLGNTIYF,TGTGCCAGCAGCCTCCGGCTCGGAAACACCATATATTTT
NA,TRBV18,TRBJ1-1,many,CASLPTANTEAFF,TGTGCCAGCTTACCGACAGCCAACACTGAAGCTTTCTTT
NA,TRBV2,TRBJ2-7,many,CASSEEGSYEQYF,TGTGCCAGCAGTGAGGAGGGCTCCTACGAGCAGTACTTC
TRBD2,TRBV2,TRBJ2-3,many,CASSVRGGGANTQYF,TGTGCCAGCAGTGTTCGGGGCGGGGGGGCTAATACGCAGTATTTT
NA,TRBV5-1,TRBJ2-4,NA,CASSGSLNIQYF,TGCGCCAGCTCAGGGTCCCTAAACATTCAGTACTTC
TRBD1,TRBV7-2,TRBJ2-7,many,CASSQGQGANYEQYF,TGTGCCAGCAGCCAGGGCCAGGGGGCGAACTACGAGCAGTACTTC
TRBD1,TRBV10-1,TRBJ1-3,NA,CASSVPDRAGNTIYF,TGCGCCAGCAGTGTCCCCGACAGGGCTGGAAACACCATATATTTT
TRBD2,TRBV27,TRBJ2-7,few,CASSSLISGYEQYF,TGTGCCAGCAGTTCTCTTATTAGCGGGTACGAGCAGTACTTC
NA,TRBV2,TRBJ1-4,few,CASRNRQRPTNEKLFF,TGTGCCAGCAGGAACCGACAACGTCCAACTAATGAAAAACTGTTTTTT
NA,TRBV20-1,TRBJ1-5,medium-sized,CSAREGGSGNQPQHF,TGCAGTGCTAGAGAAGGGGGTTCGGGCAATCAGCCCCAGCATTTT
NA,TRBV27,TRBJ2-2,many,CASSFSTGELFF,TGTGCCAGCAGTTTCTCGACCGGGGAGCTGTTTTTT
NA,TRBV7-3,TRBJ2-3,few,CASRGGLISDTQYF,TGTGCCAGCAGGGGCGGACTGATCTCTGATACGCAGTATTTT
TRBD2,TRBV29-1,TRBJ2-1,many,CSVKRLAGTDYNEQFF,TGCAGCGTCAAAAGACTAGCGGGGACTGATTACAATGAGCAGTTCTTC
NA,TRBV15,TRBJ2-7,many,CATSSRRAYEQYF,TGTGCCACCAGCAGTCGGCGGGCCTACGAGCAGTACTTC
TRBD1,TRBV5-1,TRBJ2-7,few,CASSLGDSSYEQYF,TGCGCCAGCAGCTTGGGGGACAGCTCCTACGAGCAGTACTTC